Presented here are 19 T cell receptor beta chains from one specimen sequenced in a study of blood T cell repertoires in COVID-19. Sequencing used immunoSEQ multiplex PCR; TCRdb keeps in-frame clones, though not all of them. The table shows about 480,000 clones, with about 85% occurring only once. Sample: PBMCs or T cells enriched from blood (not recorded which). The receptors originated from a woman between 18 and 30 years old with acute COVID-19.

This sequence joins TRBV28 and TRBJ1-1; TRBD1 is a possible D gene (5 bases). Trimming cost V 6 bases and J 6 bases, with 17 bases left between them. The germline V gene has CDR1 MDHEN and CDR2 SYDVKM. This CDR3 spans 14 amino acids. Here the CDR3 reads CASSPWRGLAEAFF. CDR3 sequence (DNA): TGTGCCAGCAGCCCGTGGCGGGGGTTAGCTGAAGCTTTCTTT.

The chain joins TRBV7-9 to TRBJ1-2, with a possible D match to TRBD1 (6 bases). The CDR3 covers 15 residues. V shed 0 bases and J shed 4 bases, with 12 bases lying between them. CDR1 is SEHNR and CDR2 is FQNEAQ in the germline V gene (reference sequence). The chain's CDR3 is CASSLADRRSYGYTF. The CDR3 DNA sequence: TGTGCCAGCAGCTTAGCTGACAGGCGAAGCTATGGCTACACCTTC. The full variable domain, its missing parts supplied by reference TRBV7-9 and TRBJ1-2, is DTGVSQNPRHKITKRGQNVTFRCDPISEHNRLYWYRQTLGQGPEFLTYFQNEAQLEKSRLLSDRFSAERPKGSFSTLEIQRTEQGDSAMYLCASSLADRRSYGYTFGSGTRLTVV.

The V gene is TRBV5-8, the J gene TRBJ2-3; 9 bases are shared with TRBD2. Per germline, CDR1 SGHTS and CDR2 YDEGEE. V gave up 1 base and J gave up 1 base; unmatched junction bases: 4. The CDR3 extends over 16 amino acids. CDR3 region: CASSLFLAGRTDTQYF. The CDR3 DNA sequence: TGTGCCAGCAGCTTGTTCCTAGCGGGGCGCACAGATACGCAGTATTTT.

The V call is TRBV3-1 (or the pseudogene TRBV3-2), the J call TRBJ2-1; TRBD2 matches at 11 bases. Germline assignment: CDR1 LGHDT and CDR2 YNNKEL (reference sequence). V shed 3 bases and J 4 bases; nucleotides not matched to a gene: 5. This CDR3 region has 16 residues. The CDR3 DNA is TGTGCCAGCAGCCACATGACTAGCGGGACTTACAATGAGCAGTTCTTC. Translating it yields CASSHMTSGTYNEQFF.

The rearrangement links TRBV6-2 or TRBV6-3 to TRBJ2-7, with 10 nucleotides matching TRBD2. Germline lookup yields CDR1 MNHEY and CDR2 SVGEGT. Trimming removed 2 bases from V and 1 base from J; junction bases left unmatched: 2. This CDR3 comprises 15 residues. In DNA, the CDR3 is TGTGCCAGCAGTTACCTAGCGGGAGTTTCCTACGAGCAGTACTTC. Translation: CASSYLAGVSYEQYF.

The chain has TRBV24-1 and TRBJ1-2, with D uncertain. The V gene lost 5 bases and the J gene lost 7 bases, with 16 bases spanning the gap. Germline V gene sequence: CDR1 KGHDR, CDR2 SFDVKD. The CDR3 length is 14 residues. CDR3 in amino acids: CATSAPTGEGGYTF. The DNA of the CDR3 is TGTGCCACCAGTGCCCCGACGGGTGAGGGTGGCTACACCTTC.

This chain links TRBV6-2 or TRBV6-3 with TRBJ2-7, with 9 nucleotides matching TRBD2. From germline, CDR1 is MNHEY and CDR2 SVGEGT. The junction had 7 bases not matched to a gene; V was cut back by 6 bases and J by 4 bases. This CDR3 has 14 amino acids. The CDR3 DNA reads TGTGCCAGCAGCATAGCGGGAGAAAGGTACGAGCAGTACTTC. It specifies CASSIAGERYEQYF.

This clone has just a few counts. The genes are TRBV25-1 and TRBJ1-2; D may be TRBD1 (5 bases). This CDR3 contains 13 residues. Germline assignment: CDR1 MGHDK and CDR2 SYGVNS. V lost 8 bases and J 4 bases, leaving 14 bases between the germline ends. The CDR3 bases are TGTGCCAGCCCTTGTAGGGGAGGCTATGGCTACACCTTC. Its translation: CASPCRGGYGYTF.

The rearrangement uses TRBV7-8 and TRBJ1-1; D remains ambiguous. CDR1 and CDR2 (germline): SGHVS, FQNEAQ. Trimming removed 8 bases at V and 0 bases at J, with 10 bases between. CDR3 size: 13 residues. The DNA of the CDR3 is TGTGCCAGCGGGAGAATCATGAACACTGAAGCTTTCTTT. Amino acid sequence: CASGRIMNTEAFF.

The rearrangement uses TRBV28 and TRBJ1-5; D is unclear. This CDR3 is 16 amino acids long. The V gene lost 7 bases and the J gene lost 5 bases, with 21 bases spanning the gap. Germline CDR1 is MDHEN and CDR2 is SYDVKM. The CDR3 here is CASNYLTGNTYQPQHF. CDR3 DNA sequence: TGTGCCAGCAACTACCTGACGGGAAATACTTATCAGCCCCAGCATTTT.

The J gene is TRBJ2-1, the V gene TRBV5-1, with 8 bases identical to TRBD2. Looked up from germline, CDR1 is SGHRS and CDR2 is YFSETQ. The CDR3 is made up of 16 amino acids. V lost 1 base to trimming and J lost 7 bases; unmatched junction nucleotides: 10. This chain's CDR3 is CASSLNAGGPRNEQFF. In DNA, the CDR3 is TGCGCCAGCAGCTTGAATGCGGGGGGCCCACGAAATGAGCAGTTCTTC.

V and J are TRBV3-1 (or the pseudogene TRBV3-2) and TRBJ2-3; D possibly corresponds to TRBD1 (5 bases). Germline loops: CDR1 LGHDT, CDR2 YNNKEL (reference sequence). The CDR3 runs 14 residues. The V end lost 0 bases, the J end lost 4 bases, and 8 bases lay between the germline ends. The CDR3 DNA is TGTGCCAGCAGCCAAGAACCCAGGGCAGATACGCAGTATTTT. This encodes CASSQEPRADTQYF.

The chain has TRBV19 and TRBJ1-2; D is ambiguous. Germline CDR1 LNHDA, CDR2 SQIVND (reference sequence). The CDR3 consists of 12 residues. Trimming left V 4 bases short and J 1 base short, with 4 bases between. The CDR3 coding sequence is TGTGCCAGTAGTACAGTTAACTATGGCTACACCTTC. Amino acids: CASSTVNYGYTF.

The rearrangement joins TRBV6-5 to TRBJ2-7; 7 nucleotides align to TRBD1. The CDR3 has 15 residues. Germline V gene sequence: CDR1 MNHEY, CDR2 SVGAGI. Trimming cost V 4 bases and J 3 bases; bases outside gene matches: 9. The CDR3 sequence is CASSFDRASNYEQYF. The CDR3 DNA reads as TGTGCCAGCAGTTTTGACAGGGCCTCGAACTACGAGCAGTACTTC.

The chain recombines TRBV21-1 with TRBJ1-5; TRBD1 is the table's D call, not checked against the DNA. TRBV21-1 is a recognized pseudogene. The CDR3 contains 13 residues. CDR3 loop: CASSSTGDQPQHF. CDR3 DNA: TGTGCCAGCAGCAGTACAGGGGATCAGCCCCAGCATTTT.

As regards this clone: Additional DNA sequences in this sample encode the identical CDR3. The genes are TRBV5-1 and TRBJ1-4, with D unclear. This CDR3 is 14 amino acids long. Per the germline V gene, CDR1 is SGHRS and CDR2 is YFSETQ. V was clipped by 0 bases and J by 2 bases, with 5 bases between them. The CDR3 DNA is TGCGCCAGCAGCTTGGGTGGCACTAATGAAAAACTGTTTTTT. It is translated as CASSLGGTNEKLFF.

The V and J genes are TRBV7-2 and TRBJ1-5, with 8 bases lining up with TRBD1. Germline V gives CDR1 SGHTA, CDR2 FQGNSA. V lost 2 bases, J lost 7 bases, and 7 bases stayed unmatched. The CDR3 runs to 15 residues. The CDR3 protein is CASSLFRDRTQPQHF. CDR3 bases: TGTGCCAGCAGCTTATTCCGGGACAGGACCCAGCCCCAGCATTTT.

This clone was counted between two and nine times. The CDR3 sequence is CASSLEGAWTGELFF. The CDR3 DNA is TGTGCCAGCAGCTTAGAAGGGGCCTGGACCGGGGAGCTGTTTTTT. J is TRBJ2-2 and V is TRBV7-7, with D perhaps TRBD1 (5 bases). Germline-derived CDR1 and CDR2 are SSHAT and FNYEAQ (reference sequence). The CDR3 is 15 residues long. Trimming took 1 base from V and 5 from J, leaving 11 bases between them.

J is TRBJ2-7 and V is TRBV6-6; 8 nucleotides align to TRBD1. V was pared by 6 bases and J by 7 bases, with 11 bases of the junction left unmatched. Germline V gives CDR1 MNHNY, CDR2 SVGAGI (reference sequence). The CDR3 runs to 14 residues. The CDR3 DNA sequence: TGTGCCAGCAGCCAGGGGGCTAACTCTCGTGAGCAGTACTTC. Amino acid sequence: CASSQGANSREQYF.